The 26 T cell receptor beta chains given below trace back to one sample, sequenced in a study of early T cells in non-severe SARS-CoV-2 infection. MiXCR, run by TCRdb on the 5' RACE reads, gives a single entry per CDR3 protein. This table holds more than 90,000 distinct CDR3 sequences, 13% found once. Material: whole blood. The receptors derive from an adult who was a healthcare worker with PCR-confirmed SARS-CoV-2 infection or an uninfected control (not recorded which).

The rearrangement uses TRBV14 and TRBJ2-1, with 11 bases aligning to TRBD2. The germline V gene has CDR1 SGHDN and CDR2 FVKESK. This CDR3 spans 19 amino acids. Unmatched junction bases numbered 16, after V lost 2 bases and J lost 7 bases. CDR3: CASSQKTPRGLAGGNEQFF. In nucleotides, the CDR3 is TGTGCCAGCAGCCAAAAAACCCCCCGAGGGCTAGCGGGGGGAAATGAGCAGTTCTTC. The variable domain in full, completed from reference TRBV14 and TRBJ2-1, reads EAGVTQFPSHSVIEKGQTVTLRCDPISGHDNLYWYRRVMGKEIKFLLHFVKESKQDESGMPNNRFLAERTGGTYSTLKVQPAELEDSGVYFCASSQKTPRGLAGGNEQFFGPGTRLTVL.

This clonotype appeared a few times. The chain combines TRBV7-3 with TRBJ2-1; D not resolved. CDR1 is SGHTA and CDR2 is FQGTGA in the germline V gene. The CDR3 sequence is 13 residues long. V was pared by 2 bases and J by 7 bases, with 9 bases between. The CDR3 here is CASSLSLGNEQFF. Here the CDR3 DNA reads TGTGCCAGCAGCTTATCGCTAGGGAATGAGCAGTTCTTC.

This clonotype has a count of ten or more. V gene TRBV2 combines with J gene TRBJ1-1; D remains unclear. The V and J ends lost 6 bases and 2 bases respectively, with 4 bases between them. The germline V gene encodes CDR1 SNHLY and CDR2 FYNNEI. CDR3 size: 11 residues. CDR3 nucleotides: TGTGCCAGCAGGGTTAACACTGAAGCTTTCTTT. Translating gives CASRVNTEAFF.

This chain joins TRBV29-1 and TRBJ2-7, with 7 bases aligning to TRBD1. V dropped 5 bases and J dropped 2; count of bases not matched to a gene: 6. Germline V lookup: CDR1 SQVTM, CDR2 ANQGSEA. There are 13 residues in the CDR3. Here the CDR3 reads CSVTQGVPYEQYF. CDR3 bases: TGCAGCGTTACGCAGGGGGTCCCCTACGAGCAGTACTTC.

This clonotype showed up many times. The gene calls are TRBV25-1 and TRBJ2-5; D may be TRBD1 (5 bases). Germline CDR1 is MGHDK and CDR2 is SYGVNS. V dropped 2 bases and J dropped 4 bases, with 14 bases sitting between them. CDR3 size: 15 residues. The CDR3 region is CASSERLTGGETQYF. The CDR3 nucleotides read TGTGCCAGCAGTGAACGACTTACAGGCGGAGAGACCCAGTACTTC.

This clonotype was seen many times. V is TRBV6-2 or TRBV6-3 and J is TRBJ1-1; the D gene is possibly TRBD1 (6 bases). CDR1 and CDR2 (germline): MNHEY, SVGEGT. With 0 bases removed from V and 8 bases from J, the gap between germline ends came to 16 bases. The CDR3 is 15 amino acids. CDR3 region: CASSYSITGNREAFF. CDR3 DNA: TGTGCCAGCAGTTACTCAATTACAGGGAACCGAGAAGCTTTCTTT.

This clonotype was picked up many times. The CDR3: CASSLAVASPSIQYF. The CDR3, as DNA: TGCGCCAGCAGCTTGGCCGTGGCGAGCCCTAGCATTCAGTACTTC. The chain couples TRBV5-1 to TRBJ2-4; D is ambiguous. Trimming cost V 0 bases and J 9 bases, with 16 bases left between them. This CDR3 is 15 amino acids long. The germline CDR1 and CDR2 sequences are SGHRS and YFSETQ. The full variable domain, completed using reference TRBV5-1 and TRBJ2-4, is KAGVTQTPRYLIKTRGQQVTLSCSPISGHRSVSWYQQTPGQGLQFLFEYFSETQRNKGNFPGRFSGRQFSNSRSEMNVSTLELGDSALYLCASSLAVASPSIQYFGAGTRLSVL.

This chain joins TRBV9 and TRBJ2-3; a weak D match, TRBD2 (7 bases). The ends were cut back, 3 bases at V and 2 bases at J, with 16 bases in the middle. Germline assignment: CDR1 SGDLS and CDR2 YYNGEE. This CDR3 is 16 amino acids long. The CDR3 reads CASSAKRGGPTDTQYF. The CDR3 DNA reads as TGTGCCAGCAGCGCGAAAAGGGGGGGCCCCACAGATACGCAGTATTTT.

The genes are TRBV6-1 and TRBJ2-3, with TRBD1 matching 11 bases. The CDR3 runs 15 residues. Trimming at V came to 6 bases and at J to 3 bases, leaving 5 bases not matched to a gene. The germline V gene encodes CDR1 MNHNS and CDR2 SASEGT. The CDR3 bases are TGTGCCAGCAGCGCGGACAGGGGGCTGACAGATACGCAGTATTTT. Translated: CASSADRGLTDTQYF.

This clonotype has ten or more counts. The chain combines TRBV19 with TRBJ2-5, with a weak D call TRBD1 (5 bases). The CDR3 has 16 amino acids. The germline CDR1 and CDR2 sequences are LNHDA and SQIVND (reference sequence). With 4 bases removed from V and 5 bases from J, the gap between germline ends came to 20 bases. The CDR3 is CASSTRDRKGPETQYF. In nucleotides, the CDR3 is TGTGCCAGTAGTACGAGAGACAGAAAAGGGCCGGAGACCCAGTACTTC.

Only a few counts were recorded for this clonotype. This sequence joins TRBV2 and TRBJ1-6, with unresolved D. V lost 6 bases, J lost 7 bases, and 10 bases lay in between. Germline V gene lookup returns CDR1 SNHLY and CDR2 FYNNEI. CDR3 length equals 13 residues. The CDR3 bases are TGTGCCAGCAGCCGCTTGACGAATTCACCCCTCCACTTT. Translating it yields CASSRLTNSPLHF.

V usage is TRBV12-3 or TRBV12-4 and J usage is TRBJ1-1, with 8 bases that match TRBD1. The CDR3 covers 14 residues. The J segment lost 0 bases and the V segment lost 6 bases, leaving 3 bases of the junction unmatched. CDR3 coding DNA: TGTGCCAGCAGAGCGGACAGGGTGAACACTGAAGCTTTCTTT. This translates into CASRADRVNTEAFF.

This chain connects TRBV29-1 to TRBJ1-6, with D uncertain. Germline CDR1 is SQVTM and CDR2 is ANQGSEA. The ends were cut back, 6 bases at V and 8 bases at J, with 14 bases in the middle. The length of the CDR3 is 13 residues. The CDR3 nucleotides are TGCAGCGTCCGGCCAGACGCAGATTCACCCCTCCACTTT. Translating gives CSVRPDADSPLHF.

This clonotype has at least ten counts. J is TRBJ1-5 and V is TRBV10-3, with a weak D call TRBD1 (5 bases). Germline CDR1 is ENHRY and CDR2 is SYGVKD. V lost 9 bases and J 3 bases, leaving 15 bases between the germline ends. The CDR3 is 14 residues long. The CDR3 nucleotides are TGTGCCATTGGGACCGACCGTTTCAATCAGCCCCAGCATTTT. Translating it yields CAIGTDRFNQPQHF.

The rearrangement joins TRBV29-1 to TRBJ1-2; TRBD1 agrees at 7 bases. Trimming cost V 6 bases and J 8 bases; bases outside gene matches: 12. CDR3 length: 13 amino acids. Germline V lookup: CDR1 SQVTM, CDR2 ANQGSEA. The CDR3 sequence is CSVAVGQDGGYTF. The CDR3 bases are TGCAGCGTCGCCGTAGGACAGGACGGAGGCTACACCTTC.

This clonotype was recorded at least ten times. V is TRBV6-6 and J is TRBJ1-4; D not certain. V was cut by 2 bases and J by 0 bases, with 16 bases left in between. Germline assignment: CDR1 MNHNY and CDR2 SVGAGI (reference sequence). The CDR3 totals 18 residues. In DNA form, the CDR3 reads TGTGCCAGCAGTTACGGGCCCGCAGGAGATGCAACTAATGAAAAACTGTTTTTT. This encodes CASSYGPAGDATNEKLFF.

The chain combines TRBV29-1 with TRBJ2-3, with a tentative D call TRBD2 (6 bases). CDR1 is SQVTM, CDR2 ANQGSEA, per germline. The length of the CDR3 is 13 residues. V shed 4 bases and J shed 5 bases, with 13 bases lying between them. The CDR3, as DNA: TGCAGCGTTGGTTGGAGGGGAGTAGATACGCAGTATTTT. Translation gives CSVGWRGVDTQYF.

This clonotype was seen only a few times. The gene calls are TRBV18 and TRBJ2-6, with 10 bases lining up with TRBD1. V shed 6 bases, J shed 0 bases, and the junction held 5 bases outside the gene matches. The CDR3 runs 17 residues. CDR1 and CDR2 (germline): KGHSH, LQKENI. CDR3 protein: CASSGTGDNSGANVLTF. CDR3 nucleotides: TGTGCCAGCTCCGGGACAGGGGACAACTCTGGGGCCAACGTCCTGACTTTC. The variable domain in full, completed from reference TRBV18 and TRBJ2-6, reads NAGVMQNPRHLVRRRGQEARLRCSPMKGHSHVYWYRQLPEEGLKFMVYLQKENIIDESGMPKERFSAEFPKEGPSILRIQQVVRGDSAAYFCASSGTGDNSGANVLTFGAGSRLTVL.

Many counts were recorded for this clonotype. The chain employs TRBV21-1 and TRBJ2-7. TRBV21-1 is a pseudogene locus. The CDR3 totals 14 residues. The CDR3 here is CARTLMPSANEQYF. CDR3 coding DNA: TGTGCCAGGACCCTAATGCCTTCCGCGAACGAGCAGTACTTC.

This clonotype was detected only a few times. V usage is TRBV7-2 and J usage is TRBJ2-1, with 7 bases that match TRBD2. V shed 0 bases and J 0 bases; nucleotides not matched to a gene: 5. CDR1 is SGHTA and CDR2 is FQGNSA in the germline V gene. This CDR3 has 17 amino acids. The CDR3 sequence is CASSLAYLAASYNEQFF. The CDR3 nucleotides read TGTGCCAGCAGCTTAGCCTACCTAGCGGCCTCCTACAATGAGCAGTTCTTC. Full variable domain (outside the CDR3, taken from reference TRBV7-2 and TRBJ2-1): GAGVSQSPSNKVTEKGKDVELRCDPISGHTALYWYRQSLGQGLEFLIYFQGNSAPDKSGLPSDRFSAERTGGSVSTLTIQRTQQEDSAVYLCASSLAYLAASYNEQFFGPGTRLTVL.

This clonotype showed up just a few times. The chain links TRBV10-1 to TRBJ2-2; D not resolved. The germline V gene encodes CDR1 WNHNN and CDR2 SYGVQD (reference sequence). This CDR3 spans 14 amino acids. V was clipped by 8 bases and J by 0 bases, with 10 bases between them. The CDR3 spells CASRREANTGELFF. In DNA form, the CDR3 reads TGCGCCAGCCGAAGAGAGGCGAACACCGGGGAGCTGTTTTTT.

This clonotype showed up just a few times. The chain carries TRBV6-1 and TRBJ1-5; D gene ambiguous. The CDR3 sequence is 14 residues long. V was cut by 2 bases and J by 0 bases, with 5 bases left in between. The germline V gene has CDR1 MNHNS and CDR2 SASEGT. CDR3: CASSEWVSNQPQHF. The CDR3 region has the DNA TGTGCCAGCAGTGAATGGGTTAGCAATCAGCCCCAGCATTTT.

This clonotype was seen a few times. This chain uses TRBV11-2 with TRBJ2-5; D is possibly TRBD1 (5 bases). Germline lookup yields CDR1 SGHAT and CDR2 FQNNGV. This CDR3 spans 11 amino acids. V dropped 5 bases and J dropped 7 bases, with 8 bases sitting between them. This CDR3 reads CASSPGLTQYF. CDR3 DNA sequence: TGTGCCAGCAGCCCAGGGTTGACCCAGTACTTC.

The chain has TRBV19 and TRBJ1-5, with D unclear. The CDR3 loop spans 14 amino acids. Trimming removed 3 bases from V and 1 base from J, with 7 bases in between. The germline gives CDR1 LNHDA, CDR2 SQIVND (reference sequence). The CDR3 coding sequence is TGTGCCAGTAGTATTACTCGGAGCAATCAGCCCCAGCATTTT. The encoded protein is CASSITRSNQPQHF. The full variable domain, its missing parts supplied by reference TRBV19 and TRBJ1-5, is DGGITQSPKYLFRKEGQNVTLSCEQNLNHDAMYWYRQDPGQGLRLIYYSQIVNDFQKGDIAEGYSVSREKKESFPLTVTSAQKNPTAFYLCASSITRSNQPQHFGDGTRLSIL.

CDR3 in amino acids: CASSARARSGANVLTF. CDR3 nucleotide sequence: TGTGCCAGCAGCGCCAGGGCGCGGTCTGGGGCCAACGTCCTGACTTTC. This rearrangement joins TRBV5-5 to TRBJ2-6, with D perhaps matching TRBD1 (5 bases). V was cut by 4 bases and J by 1 base, with 12 bases left in between. Germline V gene sequence: CDR1 SGHKS, CDR2 YYEKEE (reference sequence). CDR3 length: 16 residues.

This clonotype was seen only a few times. The chain is built from TRBV20-1 and TRBJ2-1; D may be TRBD1 (6 bases). Germline V gives CDR1 DFQATT, CDR2 SNEGSKA (reference sequence). Trimming took off 6 bases at V and 0 bases at J, with 18 bases between the two ends. The CDR3 extends over 16 amino acids. The chain's CDR3 is CSAKRTGSSSYNEQFF. CDR3 coding DNA: TGCAGTGCCAAGAGAACAGGGTCTAGCTCCTACAATGAGCAGTTCTTC.